The clone carrying this TCR beta chain was seen only a few times. Its antigen is currently unknown. Oncomine TCR Beta short-read sequencing was applied to DNA from cultured CD4+ T cells. Someone extracted genomic DNA from cultured CD4+ T cells. MiXCR, run by TCRdb on the PCR reads, gives a single entry per CDR3 protein. This repertoire shows approximately 7,000 distinct CDR3 sequences, approximately 33% found once; its top ten account for under 20%. This sample stems from a study of vaccination and CD4 T cells after COVID-19. Study at large: The authors exposed cells to overlapping spike peptides derived from SARS-CoV-2, HCoV-NL63, HCoV-OC43 and HCoV-229E.

Treatment indicated: 10-day PBMC culture with coronavirus spike peptide pools or control peptides (ViraFEST assay). The unexposed donor's CD4+ T cells were collected before the COVID-19 pandemic (2011-2018). As cell numbers allowed, unexposed-donor CD4+ T cells faced SARS-CoV-2 S/N and four cold-coronavirus spikes. This CDR3 has 13 residues. Per the germline V gene, CDR1 is DFQATT and CDR2 is SNEGSKA (reference sequence). V shed 6 bases and J 2 bases; nucleotides not matched to a gene: 3. The sequence was obtained from a human donor in good health. The rearrangement joins TRBV20-1 to TRBJ1-1; the match to TRBD1 covers 10 bases. Material for sequencing was CD4+ T cells from blood, cultured in vitro. CDR3 residues: CSARTGGNTEAFF. CDR3 in DNA: TGCAGTGCGCGGACAGGGGGAAACACTGAAGCTTTCTTT.